The clone carrying this TCR beta chain has only a few counts. The antigen is undetermined. The sample originates from a study of CD8 T cells in ankylosing spondylitis. V gave up 5 bases and J gave up 2 bases; unmatched junction bases: 4. The CDR3 is made up of 15 amino acids. Study-wide results and caveats: Matched synovial fluid from ankylosing spondylitis patients was reported to be enriched for disease-linked clones. In peripheral blood, disease-linked CD8+ clones occurred at relatively low frequencies. A number of the motif variants had already been described in reactive arthritis synovial fluid and blood. Made up of eight highly homologous variants, a TCR beta motif appeared characteristic of ankylosing spondylitis blood.

Making the TCR beta libraries involved quantitative 5'-RACE with molecular barcodes. In TCRdb, the 5' RACE reads were re-called with MiXCR into one record per CDR3 protein. The sample includes just under 550,000 distinct CDR3 sequences, about 12% of them seen just once. The V gene is TRBV12-3 or TRBV12-4, the J gene TRBJ2-1; TRBD1 agrees at 9 bases. This TCR came from a male donor with ankylosing spondylitis. The sequenced material came from blood, either unsorted or a sorted T cell fraction (not recorded which). CDR3 residues: CASSHRDRAYNEQFF. CDR3 DNA: TGTGCCAGCAGTCACCGGGACAGGGCCTACAATGAGCAGTTCTTC.